The rows below give T cell receptor beta chains drawn from one sample of a study of type 1 regulatory T cells. These receptors are not linked to any known antigen. TCRdb recomputed calls from the reads with MiXCR, one row per CDR3 protein. The table has around 65,000 distinct CDR3 sequences, about 48% seen once. Sample: cultured non-Tr1 T cells, either the whole culture or a sorted T cell fraction (not recorded which). The origin of the receptors is a human donor in good health. Each CDR3 is given with its conserved first and last residue. The D gene is left open where the match is weak. The size of a clone is reported for some rows only, either as once, few or many, or as a class for expanded clones.

v_gene	abundance	d_gene	j_gene	CDR3aa	CDR3nt
TRBV4-3	few	NA	TRBJ1-1	CASSQGALTSLSEAFF	TGCGCCAGCAGCCAAGGAGCACTGACAAGTTTGTCTGAAGCTTTCTTT
TRBV12-5	few	NA	TRBJ1-2	CASGLVPLGAIHYGYTF	TGTGCTAGTGGTTTGGTACCCTTAGGGGCAATCCACTATGGCTACACCTTC
TRBV7-9	NA	NA	TRBJ1-1	CASSLEGNAGTEAFF	TGTGCCAGCAGCTTAGAAGGGAACGCGGGCACTGAAGCTTTCTTT
TRBV20-1	NA	NA	TRBJ1-4	CSAKGVVEKLFF	TGCAGTGCTAAAGGGGTTGTTGAAAAACTGTTTTTT
TRBV7-8	NA	NA	TRBJ2-1	CASSLDGLSSYNEQFF	TGTGCCAGCAGCTTAGATGGGCTGAGCTCCTACAATGAGCAGTTCTTC
TRBV7-2	NA	TRBD1	TRBJ2-1	CASSVTGTGAYNEQFF	TGTGCCAGCAGTGTCACCGGGACAGGGGCTTACAATGAGCAGTTCTTC
TRBV27	NA	TRBD2	TRBJ2-1	CASRPRGRSSGGARNEQFF	TGTGCCAGCAGACCTCGCGGTAGGTCTAGCGGGGGGGCGCGCAATGAGCAGTTCTTC
TRBV2	NA	TRBD2	TRBJ2-3	CASHSTGLAGTDTQYF	TGTGCCAGCCATTCGACGGGACTAGCGGGCACAGATACGCAGTATTTT
TRBV24-1	few	NA	TRBJ2-5	CATSDAQQYQETQYF	TGTGCCACCAGTGACGCACAGCAGTACCAAGAGACCCAGTACTTC
TRBV12-2	NA	NA	TRBJ2-2	CASRNSGLYTGELFF	TGTGCAAGTCGCAACTCGGGACTCTACACCGGGGAGCTGTTTTTT
TRBV7-9	few	TRBD1	TRBJ1-1	CASSHTGGAHTEAFF	TGTGCCAGCAGTCACACAGGGGGCGCGCACACTGAAGCTTTCTTT
TRBV7-9	NA	TRBD1	TRBJ2-3	CASSFWTGGGVDTQYF	TGTGCCAGCAGCTTCTGGACAGGGGGAGGCGTGGATACGCAGTATTTT
TRBV6-1	NA	TRBD1	TRBJ2-5	CASSPGTGSATQYF	TGTGCCAGCAGCCCCGGGACAGGGTCGGCGACCCAGTACTTC
TRBV20-1	few	TRBD1	TRBJ1-5	CSARGGTGGVNQPQHF	TGCAGTGCTAGAGGGGGGACAGGGGGCGTCAATCAGCCCCAGCATTTT
TRBV28	NA	NA	TRBJ1-6	CASSSGQRTLNSPLHF	TGTGCCAGCAGTTCTGGACAGCGGACGTTAAATTCACCCCTCCACTTT
TRBV27	few	NA	TRBJ2-3	CASSLGLVSTDTQYF	TGTGCCAGCAGCCTAGGGTTGGTAAGCACAGATACGCAGTATTTT
TRBV7-2	few	NA	TRBJ2-7	CASSNGRSYEQYF	TGTGCCAGCAGCAATGGAAGAAGCTACGAGCAGTACTTC
TRBV4-1	NA	TRBD1	TRBJ1-2	CASSQLTGSFYGYTF	TGCGCCAGCAGTCAATTGACAGGGAGCTTCTATGGCTACACCTTC
TRBV10-2	NA	TRBD1	TRBJ2-5	CASSESQGALKTQYF	TGCGCCAGCAGTGAGTCACAGGGGGCCTTGAAGACCCAGTACTTC
TRBV12-3/TRBV12-4	NA	TRBD1	TRBJ2-3	CASSSGTGGDTQYF	TGTGCCAGCAGTTCCGGGACAGGGGGAGATACGCAGTATTTT
TRBV4-1	NA	TRBD1	TRBJ1-1	CASSPTPTGAGLNTEAFF	TGCGCCAGCAGCCCCACCCCGACAGGGGCGGGTTTGAACACTGAAGCTTTCTTT
TRBV5-1	NA	NA	TRBJ1-5	CASSPDPGANQPQHF	TGCGCCAGCAGCCCGGACCCGGGGGCCAATCAGCCCCAGCATTTT
TRBV6-1	NA	NA	TRBJ1-2	CASTESRTYGYTF	TGTGCCAGCACCGAATCCAGGACCTATGGCTACACCTTC
TRBV5-5	many	NA	TRBJ1-1	CASSLAGTNTEAFF	TGTGCCAGCAGCTTGGCCGGGACGAACACTGAAGCTTTCTTT
TRBV9	NA	NA	TRBJ2-2	CASSVTTDTNTGELFF	TGTGCCAGCAGCGTGACAACAGACACGAACACCGGGGAGCTGTTTTTT
TRBV5-1	few	NA	TRBJ2-1	CASSLGQANEQFF	TGCGCCAGCAGCTTGGGACAGGCCAATGAGCAGTTCTTC
TRBV10-1	NA	TRBD1	TRBJ2-7	CASSDWPSTGVYEQYF	TGCGCCAGCAGTGATTGGCCCTCTACAGGGGTATACGAGCAGTACTTC
TRBV6-6	few	NA	TRBJ2-1	CASSARDFTYNEQFF	TGTGCCAGCAGCGCCCGGGACTTTACCTACAATGAGCAGTTCTTC
TRBV10-3	NA	NA	TRBJ2-1	CAISELVSRSYNEQFF	TGTGCCATCAGTGAATTGGTCAGTAGGTCCTACAATGAGCAGTTCTTC
TRBV28	few	TRBD1	TRBJ1-5	CASSPTQGRNQPQHF	TGTGCCAGCAGCCCTACACAGGGGAGAAATCAGCCCCAGCATTTT
TRBV20-1	NA	NA	TRBJ1-5	CSARDNTGSQPQHF	TGCAGTGCTAGAGATAATACAGGGAGCCAGCCCCAGCATTTT
TRBV2	NA	NA	TRBJ1-2	CASSGGGPGYTF	TGTGCCAGCAGTGGGGGGGGGCCTGGCTACACCTTC
TRBV20-1	NA	NA	TRBJ1-5	CSARDGSLGNQPQHF	TGCAGTGCTAGAGATGGATCCTTGGGAAATCAGCCCCAGCATTTT
TRBV19	NA	TRBD1	TRBJ2-5	CASSTFETGVMGTQYF	TGTGCCAGTAGTACCTTCGAGACAGGGGTAATGGGGACCCAGTACTTC
TRBV6-2/TRBV6-3	few	TRBD2	TRBJ2-1	CASSALAGGLGEQFF	TGTGCCAGCAGTGCCCTAGCGGGGGGGCTCGGTGAGCAGTTCTTC
TRBV19	NA	NA	TRBJ2-2	CASGKRGSGTGELFF	TGTGCCAGTGGGAAAAGGGGGTCGGGAACCGGGGAGCTGTTTTTT
TRBV6-2/TRBV6-3	once	NA	TRBJ1-2	CASSPLPRQPGYTF	TGTGCCAGCAGCCCTCTCCCCAGGCAGCCTGGCTACACCTTC
TRBV12-3/TRBV12-4	NA	TRBD2	TRBJ2-5	CASSARTSGAETQYF	TGTGCCAGCAGTGCCCGGACTAGCGGGGCTGAGACCCAGTACTTC
TRBV10-3	NA	NA	TRBJ1-2	CAICAGNYGYTF	TGTGCCATCTGTGCCGGGAACTATGGCTACACCTTC
TRBV12-3/TRBV12-4	NA	TRBD1	TRBJ1-5	CASSLEGQPNQPQHF	TGTGCCAGCAGTTTAGAGGGACAGCCCAATCAGCCCCAGCATTTT
TRBV6-6	medium-sized	TRBD2	TRBJ2-1	CASSHPGTSGGGVPFF	TGTGCCAGCAGTCACCCCGGGACTAGCGGGGGGGGGGTCCCGTTCTTC
TRBV5-4	NA	TRBD2	TRBJ2-5	CASNPGLAAQETQYF	TGTGCCAGCAACCCGGGACTAGCAGCCCAAGAGACCCAGTACTTC
TRBV7-2	many	NA	TRBJ2-7	CASSGTRGVEQYF	TGTGCCAGCAGCGGTACCCGGGGCGTCGAGCAGTACTTC
TRBV19	NA	NA	TRBJ2-2	CASSITARGKTGELFF	TGTGCCAGTAGTATAACGGCTAGGGGAAAGACCGGGGAGCTGTTTTTT
TRBV2	few	NA	TRBJ1-5	CASSWSKQPQHF	TGTGCCAGCAGTTGGAGCAAACAGCCCCAGCATTTT
TRBV7-2	many	TRBD2	TRBJ2-1	CASSWGGGNNEQFF	TGTGCCAGCAGCTGGGGGGGGGGAAACAATGAGCAGTTCTTC
TRBV9	NA	NA	TRBJ2-4	CASSVEGVSIQYF	TGTGCCAGCAGCGTAGAAGGGGTCAGCATTCAGTACTTC
TRBV7-2	NA	NA	TRBJ2-1	CASSLIGIEQFF	TGTGCCAGCAGCTTAATCGGGATTGAGCAGTTCTTC
TRBV5-1	few	NA	TRBJ1-6	CASTNNADNSPLHF	TGCGCCAGCACCAACAACGCCGATAATTCACCCCTCCACTTT
TRBV20-1	NA	TRBD1	TRBJ2-4	CSPQGARDIQYF	TGCAGTCCCCAGGGGGCGAGGGACATTCAGTACTTC
TRBV12-3/TRBV12-4	few	TRBD2	TRBJ2-7	CASSWLAGPSYEQYF	TGTGCCAGCAGTTGGCTAGCGGGGCCCTCCTACGAGCAGTACTTC
TRBV6-1	NA	NA	TRBJ1-5	CASTRTWGSNQPQHF	TGTGCCAGCACCCGTACTTGGGGAAGCAATCAGCCCCAGCATTTT
TRBV11-3	NA	TRBD2	TRBJ2-3	CASSSGLTSGGVADTQYF	TGTGCCAGCAGCTCAGGACTGACTAGCGGGGGAGTCGCAGATACGCAGTATTTT
TRBV5-4	NA	TRBD2	TRBJ2-1	CASSLANLAGYNEQFF	TGTGCCAGCAGCTTGGCGAATCTAGCGGGATACAATGAGCAGTTCTTC
TRBV2	few	NA	TRBJ2-7	CASSAPPYEQYF	TGTGCCAGCAGCGCTCCTCCCTACGAGCAGTACTTC